Each of the 5 T cell receptor beta chains below was sequenced from the same sample in a study of CD8+CD57+ T cells in acquired aplastic anemia (dated by TCRdb to the late 2010s). The run used an Illumina HiSeq 2000. Genomic DNA served as template for TCR beta VDJ combination and CDR3 sequence profiling. TCRdb took the public reads, trimmed them with fastp at Q25, ran MiXCR for clone calling and kept in-frame beta chains. Rows with one shared CDR3 protein collapse into an entry with the most common genes and DNA. The sample profile shows 400,000 to 450,000 distinct CDR3 sequences; approximately 70% of them were found once. The top ten clonotypes cover more than 3.5% of the sample. Sequences were obtained from sorted CD4+, CD8+, or CD8+CD57+ T cells (not recorded which) from PBMCs. These receptors came from a human donor in good health, serving as a control.

Only one count was recorded for this clonotype. The V gene is TRBV29-1, the J gene TRBJ2-5; no reliable D call. Germline V gene lookup returns CDR1 SQVTM and CDR2 ANQGSEA. There are 11 residues in the CDR3. Trimming removed 3 bases at V and 7 bases at J, with 9 bases between. The CDR3 sequence is CSVDSIPTQYF. The CDR3 DNA sequence: TGCAGCGTTGATTCGATTCCGACCCAGTACTTC.

This rearrangement joins TRBV20-1 to TRBJ1-6; D is perhaps TRBD1 (5 bases). CDR3 size: 15 residues. From germline, CDR1 is DFQATT and CDR2 SNEGSKA (reference sequence). Trimming removed 0 bases at V and 8 bases at J, with 14 bases between. CDR3 nucleotide sequence: TGCAGTGCTAGAGATGGTGGATTCAGGGATTCACCCCTCCACTTT. It is translated as CSARDGGFRDSPLHF.

This clonotype was detected many times. The chain employs TRBV7-3 and TRBJ2-3; 9 nucleotides align to TRBD2. Germline V gene lookup returns CDR1 SGHTA and CDR2 FQGTGA. The CDR3 has 14 amino acids. Germline trimming cut 5 bases from V and 4 bases from J; bases unmatched to any gene: 4. The CDR3 sequence: CASSPRTSADTQYF. DNA of the CDR3: TGTGCCAGCAGCCCTAGGACTAGCGCAGATACGCAGTATTTT. The whole variable domain, remainder taken from reference TRBV7-3 and TRBJ2-3, is GAGVSQTPSNKVTEKGKYVELRCDPISGHTALYWYRQSLGQGPEFLIYFQGTGAADDSGLPNDRFFAVRPEGSVSTLKIQRTERGDSAVYLCASSPRTSADTQYFGPGTRLTVL.

Comments on this clonotype: At one boundary the junction diverges from the germline segment, which might be a read error. The V gene is TRBV7-2, the J gene TRBJ2-3; 8 nucleotides match TRBD2. This CDR3 is 17 amino acids long. The V gene's germline CDR1 is SGHTA and CDR2 FQGNSA. CDR3 sequence (DNA): TGCGCCAGCAGCCGAACCGGGGGGGGCGCAGGAACCGTTACGCAGTATTTT. It specifies CASSRTGGGAGTVTQYF.

This clonotype has a count of ten or more. The chain couples TRBV20-1 to TRBJ1-6; D may be TRBD1 (5 bases). Trimming left V 3 bases short and J 0 bases short, with 12 bases between. Germline CDR1 and CDR2: DFQATT and SNEGSKA (reference sequence). CDR3 length: 16 amino acids. CDR3 loop: CSASAGGSSYNSPLHF. The CDR3 bases are TGCAGTGCTAGTGCCGGGGGGAGCTCCTATAATTCACCCCTCCACTTT.